These T cell receptor beta chains were read from a single sample in a study of OX40 agonist ivuxolimab in advanced cancers. TCRdb keeps only in-frame clones here, not all; method: immunoSEQ multiplex PCR. This sample carries around 80,000 clones, approximately 86% of them seen once, and the ten largest clones take roughly 2.5%. Sequenced here: CD4+ or CD8+ T cells sorted from blood, sampled in a trial of the OX40 agonist ivuxolimab. The receptor set was obtained from an adult with an advanced solid tumor such as melanoma, head and neck, liver or kidney cancer. Both conserved end residues are part of each CDR3. Each record gives: V gene, D gene, J gene, clone size, CDR3 DNA, CDR3 protein. A D gene is named only where the DNA matches it firmly. The size of a clone is reported for some rows only, either as once, few or many, or as a class for expanded clones.

V: TRBV30; D: .; J: TRBJ2-1; size: .; DNA: TGTGCCTGGAAGAGGGTTAAGGGCGGTGAGCAGTTCTTC; CDR3: CAWKRVKGGEQFF
V: TRBV11-2; D: .; J: TRBJ2-3; size: .; DNA: TGTGCCAGCTCCGGATTTGAAAGGGGATTCATTAGGGGTACAGATACGCAGTATTTT; CDR3: CASSGFERGFIRGTDTQYF
V: TRBV4-3; D: .; J: TRBJ1-2; size: .; DNA: TGCGCCAGCAGCCAAGCTATGTCTGCGGGCTATGGCTACACCTTC; CDR3: CASSQAMSAGYGYTF
V: TRBV7-2; D: .; J: TRBJ1-3; size: once; DNA: TGTGCCAGCAGCTTATCCGTTGGAAACACCATATATTTT; CDR3: CASSLSVGNTIYF
V: TRBV19; D: .; J: TRBJ1-1; size: .; DNA: TGTGCCAGTAGTATGAGACAGTCGGCGGCTAACACTGAAGCTTTCTTT; CDR3: CASSMRQSAANTEAFF
V: TRBV7-8; D: .; J: TRBJ2-1; size: .; DNA: TGTGCCAGCAGCTTAAAGTTATTGAATGAGCAGTTCTTC; CDR3: CASSLKLLNEQFF
V: TRBV7-9; D: TRBD1; J: TRBJ2-2; size: .; DNA: TGTGCCAGCAACCGGGGGACAGGGGTGACCGGGGAGCTGTTTTTT; CDR3: CASNRGTGVTGELFF
V: TRBV18; D: .; J: TRBJ1-5; size: .; DNA: TGTGCCAGCTCCCCGGACAGCAATCAGCCCCAGCATTTT; CDR3: CASSPDSNQPQHF
V: TRBV28; D: TRBD1; J: TRBJ1-2; size: .; DNA: TGTGCCAGCAGTTTCGGACAGGGGTCGGGCTACACCTTC; CDR3: CASSFGQGSGYTF
V: TRBV11-2; D: .; J: TRBJ1-2; size: .; DNA: TGTGCCAGCAGCTTACAGACAAAGTATGGCTACACCTTC; CDR3: CASSLQTKYGYTF
V: TRBV5-5; D: .; J: TRBJ1-5; size: .; DNA: TGTGCCAGCAGCTTGGACAGCAATCAGCCCCAGCATTTT; CDR3: CASSLDSNQPQHF
V: TRBV9; D: TRBD2; J: TRBJ2-3; size: once; DNA: TGTGCCAGCAGCTCCCGACCGGGACTAGCGGGGGGGCCAAGCACAGATACGCAGTATTTT; CDR3: CASSSRPGLAGGPSTDTQYF
V: TRBV13; D: .; J: TRBJ1-1; size: .; DNA: TGTGCCAGCAGCTGGGTCTTCAAACAGCTGAACACTGAAGCTTTCTTT; CDR3: CASSWVFKQLNTEAFF
V: TRBV29-1; D: .; J: TRBJ2-5; size: few; DNA: TGCAGCGTTGGTCTGGTCGCTAGCCGAGCGGAGACCCAGTACTTC; CDR3: CSVGLVASRAETQYF
V: TRBV5-5; D: .; J: TRBJ1-2; size: few; DNA: TGTGCCAGCAGCTTGGTGGGGCGCTATGGCTACACCTTC; CDR3: CASSLVGRYGYTF
V: TRBV9; D: .; J: TRBJ1-6; size: .; DNA: TGTGCCAGCAGCGTAGTAGGAAATAATTCACCCCTCCACTTT; CDR3: CASSVVGNNSPLHF
V: TRBV7-8; D: .; J: TRBJ2-1; size: .; DNA: TGTGCCAGCAGCTTAGCGCGGGGTTCCTACAATGAGCAGTTCTTC; CDR3: CASSLARGSYNEQFF
V: TRBV19; D: TRBD1; J: TRBJ1-6; size: .; DNA: TGTGCCAGTAGTAGCTCCTCACAGGGGTGGAGTTCACCCCTCCACTTT; CDR3: CASSSSSQGWSSPLHF